The clone carrying this TCR beta chain was detected only once. What it binds is not known. This entry belongs to a study of graft-versus-host responses after intestinal transplantation. As for the study in general: Induction using anti-thymocyte globulin, followed by tacrolimus and steroids for 3 to 4 years, was given to all recipients.

This table comes from immunoSEQ multiplex PCR, and its TCRdb copy is limited to in-frame clones, with some not included. The table includes 75,000 to 90,000 clones, less than 90% detected once. The V segment lost 4 bases and the J segment 2 bases; nucleotides outside the gene matches: 10. This CDR3 contains 18 residues. In germline, CDR1 is SGHNT, CDR2 YYREEE (reference sequence). The genes are TRBV5-4 and TRBJ2-7, with 15 nucleotides matching TRBD2. This sequence was found in a human donor who received an intestinal transplant. This specimen was unstimulated CD4+ T cells sorted from spleen or lymph node cells, taken before intestinal transplant. In DNA form, the CDR3 reads TGTGCCAGCAGCCGGAGGACTAGCGGGGGGGCCGGCGCCTACGAGCAGTACTTC. It codes for CASSRRTSGGAGAYEQYF.